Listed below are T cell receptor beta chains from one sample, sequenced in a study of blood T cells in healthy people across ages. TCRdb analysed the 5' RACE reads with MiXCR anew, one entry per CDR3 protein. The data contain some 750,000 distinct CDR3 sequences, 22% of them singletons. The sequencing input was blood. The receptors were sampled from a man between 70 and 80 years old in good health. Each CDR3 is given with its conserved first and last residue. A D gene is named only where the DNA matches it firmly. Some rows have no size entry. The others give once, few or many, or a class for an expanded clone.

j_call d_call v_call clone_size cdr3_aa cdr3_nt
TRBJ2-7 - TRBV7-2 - CASSLDWGAYEQYF TGTGCCAGCAGCTTAGACTGGGGGGCCTACGAGCAGTACTTC
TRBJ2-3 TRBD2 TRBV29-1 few CSVEPPSGGTDTQYF TGCAGCGTCGAACCTCCTAGCGGGGGCACAGATACGCAGTATTTT
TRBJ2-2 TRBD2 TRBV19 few CASSYGLAATGELFF TGTGCCAGTAGTTACGGACTAGCGGCAACCGGGGAGCTGTTTTTT
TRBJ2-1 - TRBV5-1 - CASSLHAGSDEQFF TGCGCCAGCAGCTTGCATGCGGGTTCCGATGAGCAGTTCTTC
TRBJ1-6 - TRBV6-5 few CASSYGGWDNSPLHF TGTGCCAGCAGTTACGGCGGGTGGGATAATTCACCCCTCCACTTT
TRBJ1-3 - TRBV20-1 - CSAGGVSGNTIYF TGCAGTGCTGGAGGGGTCTCTGGAAACACCATATATTTT
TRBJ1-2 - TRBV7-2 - CAGSLESQQSYGYTF TGTGCCGGCAGCTTAGAATCCCAACAGAGCTATGGCTACACCTTC
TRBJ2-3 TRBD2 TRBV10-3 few CAISSGSGTTDTQYF TGTGCCATCAGTAGTGGAAGCGGGACCACAGATACGCAGTATTTT
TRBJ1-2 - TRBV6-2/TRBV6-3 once CASSYGGTGYGYTF TGTGCCAGCAGTTACGGGGGCACCGGCTATGGCTACACCTTC
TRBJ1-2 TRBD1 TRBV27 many CASSLRQGVGYTF TGTGCCAGCAGTTTACGACAGGGCGTGGGCTACACCTTC
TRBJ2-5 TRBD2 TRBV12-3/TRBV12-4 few CASSLYLLAGETQYF TGTGCCAGCAGTTTATACCTACTAGCGGGAGAGACCCAGTACTTC
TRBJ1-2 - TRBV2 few CASSEDGRPGLGYTF TGTGCCAGCAGTGAAGACGGCAGGCCCGGGTTGGGCTACACCTTC
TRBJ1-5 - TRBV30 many CAWGIPGLNQPQHF TGTGCCTGGGGAATCCCCGGTTTGAATCAGCCCCAGCATTTT
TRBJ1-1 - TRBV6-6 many CASSYSAMNTEAFF TGTGCCAGCAGTTACTCAGCAATGAACACTGAAGCTTTCTTT
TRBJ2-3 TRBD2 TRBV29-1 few CSGVAGGYTDTQYF TGCAGCGGGGTAGCGGGGGGGTACACAGATACGCAGTATTTT
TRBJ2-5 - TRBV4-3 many CASSQDIKTSKGKETQYF TGCGCCAGCAGCCAAGACATTAAAACTAGCAAAGGGAAAGAGACCCAGTACTTC
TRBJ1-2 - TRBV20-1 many CSAGDRTYGYTF TGCAGTGCGGGAGACAGGACGTATGGCTACACCTTC
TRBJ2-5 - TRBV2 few CASSKNQETQYF TGTGCCAGCAGTAAGAACCAAGAGACCCAGTACTTC
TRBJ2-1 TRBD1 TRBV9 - CASSAGTADYNEQFF TGTGCCAGCAGCGCCGGGACAGCAGACTACAATGAGCAGTTCTTC
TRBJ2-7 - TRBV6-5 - CASGVAAYEQYF TGTGCCAGCGGGGTGGCAGCCTACGAGCAGTACTTC